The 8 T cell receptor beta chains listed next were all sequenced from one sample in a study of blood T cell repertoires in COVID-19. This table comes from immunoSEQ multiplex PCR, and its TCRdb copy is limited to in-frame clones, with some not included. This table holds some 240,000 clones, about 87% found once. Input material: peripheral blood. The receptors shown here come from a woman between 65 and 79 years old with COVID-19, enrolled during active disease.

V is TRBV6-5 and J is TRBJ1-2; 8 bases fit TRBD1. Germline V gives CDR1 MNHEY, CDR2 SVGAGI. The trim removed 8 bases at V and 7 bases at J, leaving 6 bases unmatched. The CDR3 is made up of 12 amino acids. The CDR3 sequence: CASWTGLSGYTF. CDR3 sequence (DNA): TGTGCCAGCTGGACAGGGCTAAGTGGCTACACCTTC.

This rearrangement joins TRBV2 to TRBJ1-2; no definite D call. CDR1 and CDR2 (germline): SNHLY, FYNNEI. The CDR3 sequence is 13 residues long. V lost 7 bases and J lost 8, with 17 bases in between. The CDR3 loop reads CASTYLLSRGYTF. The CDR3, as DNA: TGTGCCAGCACGTACCTGCTTTCTAGGGGCTACACCTTC. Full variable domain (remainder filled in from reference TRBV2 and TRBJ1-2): EPEVTQTPSHQVTQMGQEVILRCVPISNHLYFYWYRQILGQKVEFLVSFYNNEISEKSEIFDDQFSVERPDGSNFTLKIRSTKLEDSAMYFCASTYLLSRGYTFGSGTRLTVV.

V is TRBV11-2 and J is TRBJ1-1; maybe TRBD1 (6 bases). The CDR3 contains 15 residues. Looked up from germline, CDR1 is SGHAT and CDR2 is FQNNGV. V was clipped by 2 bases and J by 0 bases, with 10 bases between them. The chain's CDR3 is CASSLQGMVNTEAFF. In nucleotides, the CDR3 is TGTGCCAGCAGCTTACAGGGGATGGTGAACACTGAAGCTTTCTTT.

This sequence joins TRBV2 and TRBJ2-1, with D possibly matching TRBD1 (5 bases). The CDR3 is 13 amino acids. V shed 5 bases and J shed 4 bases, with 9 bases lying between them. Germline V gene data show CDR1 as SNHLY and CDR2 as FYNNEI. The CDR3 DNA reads TGTGCCAGCAGTCGGACAAATTACAATGAGCAGTTCTTC. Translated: CASSRTNYNEQFF.

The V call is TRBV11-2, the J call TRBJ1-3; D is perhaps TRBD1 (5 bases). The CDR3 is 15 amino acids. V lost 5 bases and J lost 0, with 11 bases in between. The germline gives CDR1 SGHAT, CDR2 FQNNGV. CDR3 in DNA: TGTGCCAGCAGCGACACAGGAATCTCTGGAAACACCATATATTTT. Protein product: CASSDTGISGNTIYF.

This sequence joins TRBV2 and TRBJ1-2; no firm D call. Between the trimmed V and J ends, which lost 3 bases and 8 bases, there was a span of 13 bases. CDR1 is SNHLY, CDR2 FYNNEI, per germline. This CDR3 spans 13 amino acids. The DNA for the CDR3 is TGTGCCAGCAGTGAGCTAGGAGACTGGGGCTACACCTTC. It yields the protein CASSELGDWGYTF.

Written as DNA, the CDR3 is TGTGCCAGTAGTCCCACGGGGAGGGCAAGGGCCTACGAGCAGTACTTC. It specifies CASSPTGRARAYEQYF. This chain links TRBV19 with TRBJ2-7, with TRBD2 matching 7 bases. Looked up from germline, CDR1 is LNHDA and CDR2 is SQIVND (reference sequence). The CDR3 covers 16 residues. After removal of 5 bases from V and 2 bases from J, the junction contained 12 bases not matched to a gene.

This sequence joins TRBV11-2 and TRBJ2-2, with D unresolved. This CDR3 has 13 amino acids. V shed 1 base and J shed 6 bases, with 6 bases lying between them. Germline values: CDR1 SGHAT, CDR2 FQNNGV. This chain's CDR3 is CASSLGRPGELFF. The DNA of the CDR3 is TGTGCCAGCAGCTTAGGGCGGCCCGGGGAGCTGTTTTTT.